The present T cell receptor (beta chain) was sequenced within a study of blood T cells in healthy people across ages. A second PCR, run for about 7 to 11 cycles, used a sample-barcoded 5' primer plus a J-beta primer mix. TCRdb independently ran MiXCR on the 5' RACE reads; one entry per CDR3 protein. The sample shows hundreds of thousands of distinct CDR3 sequences, 20% to 25% of them seen only once. On this clonotype: As yet, its antigen is unknown. Its ends do not fully match the called genes, so a read error is possible.

Germline CDR1 reads SQVTM; CDR2 reads ANQGSEA. This CDR3 is 14 amino acids long. Findings of the study overall: In the absence of known donor CMV status, changes in expanded clonotypes were possibly confounded.

This same sample was also taken into another study, of T cells of mothers and their children. That work states: Each mother yielded more than 9.5 million TCR beta CDR3 reads. Each child yielded several million reads.

The chain uses TRBV29-1 and TRBJ2-2; D perhaps matches TRBD1 (6 bases). Sequencing input: blood. This clonotype was sampled from a boy aged 5-17 years in good health. Written as DNA, the CDR3 is TGCAGCGCTGAAGTCAACAGGGCCACCGGGGAGCTGTTTTTT. Translated: CSAEVNRATGELFF.